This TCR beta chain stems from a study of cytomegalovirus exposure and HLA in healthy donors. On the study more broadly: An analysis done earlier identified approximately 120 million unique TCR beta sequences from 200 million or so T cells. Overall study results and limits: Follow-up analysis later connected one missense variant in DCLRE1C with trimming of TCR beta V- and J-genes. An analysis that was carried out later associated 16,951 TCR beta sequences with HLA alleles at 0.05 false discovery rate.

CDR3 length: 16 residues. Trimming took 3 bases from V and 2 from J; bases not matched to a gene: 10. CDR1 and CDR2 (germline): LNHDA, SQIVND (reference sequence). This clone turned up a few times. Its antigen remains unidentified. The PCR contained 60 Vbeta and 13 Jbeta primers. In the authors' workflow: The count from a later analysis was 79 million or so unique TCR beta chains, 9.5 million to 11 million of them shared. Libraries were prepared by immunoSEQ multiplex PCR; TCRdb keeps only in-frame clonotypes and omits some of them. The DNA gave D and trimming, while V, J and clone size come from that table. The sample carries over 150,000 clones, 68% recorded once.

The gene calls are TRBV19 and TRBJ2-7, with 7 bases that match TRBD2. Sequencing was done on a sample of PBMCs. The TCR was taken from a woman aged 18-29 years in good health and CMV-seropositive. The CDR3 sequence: CASSILPSAGAYEQYF. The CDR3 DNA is TGTGCCAGTAGTATTCTCCCGTCGGCGGGGGCCTACGAGCAGTACTTC.